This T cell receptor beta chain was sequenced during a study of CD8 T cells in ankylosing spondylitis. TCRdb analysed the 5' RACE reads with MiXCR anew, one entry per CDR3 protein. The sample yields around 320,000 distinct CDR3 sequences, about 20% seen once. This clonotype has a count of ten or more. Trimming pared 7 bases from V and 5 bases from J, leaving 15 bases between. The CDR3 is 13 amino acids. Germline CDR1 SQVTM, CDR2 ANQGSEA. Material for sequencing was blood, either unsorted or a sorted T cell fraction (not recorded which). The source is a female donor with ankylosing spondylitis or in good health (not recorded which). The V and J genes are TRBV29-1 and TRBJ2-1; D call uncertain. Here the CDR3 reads CSGSQKANNEQFF. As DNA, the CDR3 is TGCAGCGGCTCCCAGAAGGCCAACAATGAGCAGTTCTTC.